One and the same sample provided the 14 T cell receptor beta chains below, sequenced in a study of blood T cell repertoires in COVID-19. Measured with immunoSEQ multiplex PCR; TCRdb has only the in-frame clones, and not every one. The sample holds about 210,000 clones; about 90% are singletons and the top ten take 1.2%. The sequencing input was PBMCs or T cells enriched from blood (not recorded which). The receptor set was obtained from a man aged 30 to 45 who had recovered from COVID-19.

The DNA of the CDR3 is TGCAGTGCTAGTTCTCGGACAGGGGTGACCGGGGAGCTGTTTTTT. Its translation is CSASSRTGVTGELFF. The chain combines TRBV20-1 with TRBJ2-2, with 9 bases lining up with TRBD1. Trimming removed 3 bases from V and 5 bases from J; junction bases left unmatched: 7. CDR1 and CDR2 from the germline V gene are DFQATT and SNEGSKA (reference sequence). CDR3 length equals 15 residues.

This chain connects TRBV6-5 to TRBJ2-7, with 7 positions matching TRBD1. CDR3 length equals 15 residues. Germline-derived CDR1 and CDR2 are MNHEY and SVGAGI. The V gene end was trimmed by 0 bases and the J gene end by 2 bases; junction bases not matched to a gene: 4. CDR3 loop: CASSYSAGGTYEQYF. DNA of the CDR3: TGTGCCAGCAGTTACTCGGCAGGGGGAACCTACGAGCAGTACTTC.

CDR3 sequence reads: CASSLWRGDTDTQYF. CDR3 in DNA: TGTGCCAGCAGCTTATGGCGCGGAGACACAGATACGCAGTATTTT. The rearrangement uses TRBV5-6 and TRBJ2-3, with no clear D. CDR1 and CDR2 (germline): SGHDT, YYEEEE. This CDR3 has 15 amino acids. The V end lost 2 bases, the J end lost 2 bases, and 12 bases lay between the germline ends. The full variable domain, rest sourced from reference TRBV5-6 and TRBJ2-3, is DAGVTQSPTHLIKTRGQQVTLRCSPKSGHDTVSWYQQALGQGPQFIFQYYEEEERQRGNFPDRFSGHQFPNYSSELNVNALLLGDSALYLCASSLWRGDTDTQYFGPGTRLTVL.

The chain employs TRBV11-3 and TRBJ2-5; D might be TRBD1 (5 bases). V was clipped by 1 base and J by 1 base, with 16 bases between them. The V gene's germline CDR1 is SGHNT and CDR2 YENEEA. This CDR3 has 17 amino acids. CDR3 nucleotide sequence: TGTGCCAGCAGCTTAGTATTCGGTAGTCAGGGCCAAGAGACCCAGTACTTC. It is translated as CASSLVFGSQGQETQYF.

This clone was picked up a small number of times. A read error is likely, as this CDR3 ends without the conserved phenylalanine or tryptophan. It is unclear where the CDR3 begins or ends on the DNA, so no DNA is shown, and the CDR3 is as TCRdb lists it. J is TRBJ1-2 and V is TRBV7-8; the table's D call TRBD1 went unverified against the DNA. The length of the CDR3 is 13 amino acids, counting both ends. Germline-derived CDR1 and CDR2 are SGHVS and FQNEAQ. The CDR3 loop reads CASSSDSLTPQAC.

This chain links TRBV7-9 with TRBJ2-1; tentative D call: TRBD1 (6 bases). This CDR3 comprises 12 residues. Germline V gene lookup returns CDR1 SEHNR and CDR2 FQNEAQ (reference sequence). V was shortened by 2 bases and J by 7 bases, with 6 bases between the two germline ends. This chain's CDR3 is CASSLQGNEQFF. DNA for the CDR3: TGTGCCAGCAGCTTACAGGGGAATGAGCAGTTCTTC.

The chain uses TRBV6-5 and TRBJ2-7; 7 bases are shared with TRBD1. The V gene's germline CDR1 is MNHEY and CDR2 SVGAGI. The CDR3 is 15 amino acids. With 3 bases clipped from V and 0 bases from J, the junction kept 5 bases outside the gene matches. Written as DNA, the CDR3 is TGTGCCAGCAGTTATAAGGGGGCAGGCTCCTACGAGCAGTACTTC. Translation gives CASSYKGAGSYEQYF.

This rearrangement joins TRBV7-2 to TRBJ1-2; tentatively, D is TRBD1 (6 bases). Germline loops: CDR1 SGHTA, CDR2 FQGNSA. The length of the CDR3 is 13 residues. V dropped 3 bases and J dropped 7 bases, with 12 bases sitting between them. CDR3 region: CASSFTGSGGYTF. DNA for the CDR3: TGTGCCAGCAGCTTTACAGGGTCGGGTGGCTACACCTTC.

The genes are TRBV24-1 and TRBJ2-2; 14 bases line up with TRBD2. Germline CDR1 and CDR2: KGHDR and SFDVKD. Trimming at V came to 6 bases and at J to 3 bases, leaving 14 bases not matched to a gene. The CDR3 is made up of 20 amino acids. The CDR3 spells CATSSLKRLAGGPDTGELFF. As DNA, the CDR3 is TGTGCCACCAGTTCCCTAAAAAGACTAGCGGGAGGGCCCGACACCGGGGAGCTGTTTTTT.

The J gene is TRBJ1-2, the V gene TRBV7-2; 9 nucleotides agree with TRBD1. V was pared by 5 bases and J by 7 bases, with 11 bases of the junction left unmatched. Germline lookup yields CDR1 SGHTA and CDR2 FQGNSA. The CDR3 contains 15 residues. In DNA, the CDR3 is TGTGCCAGCAGCATCACAGGGGGCGGGGGATCTGGCTACACCTTC. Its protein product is CASSITGGGGSGYTF.

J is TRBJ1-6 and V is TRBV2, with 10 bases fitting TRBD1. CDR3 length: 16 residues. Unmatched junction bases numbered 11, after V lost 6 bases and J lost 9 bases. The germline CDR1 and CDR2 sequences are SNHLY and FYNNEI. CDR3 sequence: CASSTLRDRGVSPLHF. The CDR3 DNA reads TGTGCCAGCAGCACCCTAAGGGACAGGGGCGTTTCACCCCTCCACTTT.

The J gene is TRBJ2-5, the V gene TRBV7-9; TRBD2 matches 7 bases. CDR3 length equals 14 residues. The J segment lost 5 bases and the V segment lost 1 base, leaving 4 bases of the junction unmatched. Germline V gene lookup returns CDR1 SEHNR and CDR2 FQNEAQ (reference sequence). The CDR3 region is CASSLGDYGETQYF. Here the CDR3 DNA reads TGTGCCAGCAGCTTAGGGGACTATGGGGAGACCCAGTACTTC. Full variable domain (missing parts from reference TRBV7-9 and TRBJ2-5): DTGVSQNPRHKITKRGQNVTFRCDPISEHNRLYWYRQTLGQGPEFLTYFQNEAQLEKSRLLSDRFSAERPKGSFSTLEIQRTEQGDSAMYLCASSLGDYGETQYFGPGTRLLVL.

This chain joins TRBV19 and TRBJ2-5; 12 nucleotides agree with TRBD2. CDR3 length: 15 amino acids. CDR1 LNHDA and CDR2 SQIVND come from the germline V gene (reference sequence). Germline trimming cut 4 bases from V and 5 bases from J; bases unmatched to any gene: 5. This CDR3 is CASSTETSGSETQYF. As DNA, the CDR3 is TGTGCCAGTAGTACAGAGACTAGCGGGAGCGAGACCCAGTACTTC.

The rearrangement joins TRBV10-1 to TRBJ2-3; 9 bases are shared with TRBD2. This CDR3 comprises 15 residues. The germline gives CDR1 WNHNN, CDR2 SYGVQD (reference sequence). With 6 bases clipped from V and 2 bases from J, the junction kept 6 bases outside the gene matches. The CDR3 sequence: CASSPGLAHTDTQYF. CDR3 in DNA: TGCGCCAGCAGCCCGGGACTAGCTCACACAGATACGCAGTATTTT.